The entry below gives a single T cell receptor (beta chain) sequence along with its context. CDR1 and CDR2 from the germline V gene are SGHDT and YYEEEE. With V trimmed by 4 bases and J by 15 bases, 5 bases remained unmatched. The CDR3 has 11 residues. Authors' methods: Reference gene primer amplification gave estimated nucleated cell counts. TCRdb's table, derived via immunoSEQ multiplex PCR, lists solely in-frame clones and lacks some. From that table come the V and J calls and clone size; the DNA was used to work out D and trimming. The data contain 150,000 to 200,000 clones, 85% to 95% of them singletons. This entry belongs to a study of blood T cell repertoires in COVID-19. Whole-study context: There were acute and convalescent COVID-19 samples, and they came from the United States, Italy and Spain.

Source material: peripheral blood. The chain combines TRBV5-6 with TRBJ2-1, with TRBD1 identical over 9 bases. This receptor was taken from a woman between 45 and 60 years old with acute or convalescent COVID-19. DNA for the CDR3: TGTGCCAGCAGCCTTGGGGGACAGGGGTTCTTC. This codes for CASSLGGQGFF.